This T cell receptor (beta chain) was observed in a study of metastatic and nonmetastatic thyroid tumors. Study-wide findings and caveats: Within blood and tumor, benign nodules reportedly had significantly lower TCR beta diversity than malignant thyroid tumors did.

All patients were treatment-naive before thyroid surgery. Using MiXCR, TCRdb reanalyzed the PCR reads. The sample shows under 55,000 clones, under 20% of them seen only once. The trim removed 4 bases at V and 0 bases at J, leaving 9 bases unmatched. The CDR3 has 17 amino acids. Germline CDR1 and CDR2: MNHEY and SVGAGI. This clone is labeled as medium-sized. Its target is not known. The TCR sequence derives from a female donor with papillary thyroid cancer or a benign thyroid nodule (not recorded which). Some clones in this sample may be carry-over from other donors' samples. The specimen sequenced was blood. The chain carries TRBV6-5 and TRBJ1-3; TRBD1 matches at 7 bases. CDR3 nucleotide sequence: TGTGCCAGCAGTTTCTCCAATTACAGGGGCTCTGGAAACACCATATATTTT. Its translation is CASSFSNYRGSGNTIYF.